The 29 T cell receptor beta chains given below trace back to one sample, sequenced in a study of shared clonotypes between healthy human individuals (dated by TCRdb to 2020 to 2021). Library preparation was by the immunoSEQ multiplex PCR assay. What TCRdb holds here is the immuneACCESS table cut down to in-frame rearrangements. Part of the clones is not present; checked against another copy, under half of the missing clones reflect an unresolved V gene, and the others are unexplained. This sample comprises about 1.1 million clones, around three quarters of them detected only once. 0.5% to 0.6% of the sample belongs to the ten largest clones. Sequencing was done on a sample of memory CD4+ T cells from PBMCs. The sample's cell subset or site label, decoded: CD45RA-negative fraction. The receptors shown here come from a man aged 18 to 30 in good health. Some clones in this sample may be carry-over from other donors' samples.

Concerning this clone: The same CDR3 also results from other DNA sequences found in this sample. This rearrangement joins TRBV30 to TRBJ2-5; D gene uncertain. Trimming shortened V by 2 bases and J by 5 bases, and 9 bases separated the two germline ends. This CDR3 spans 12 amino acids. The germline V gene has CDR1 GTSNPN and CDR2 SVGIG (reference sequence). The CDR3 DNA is TGTGCCTGGAGTAGGTCCGGGGAGACCCAGTACTTC. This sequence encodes CAWSRSGETQYF.

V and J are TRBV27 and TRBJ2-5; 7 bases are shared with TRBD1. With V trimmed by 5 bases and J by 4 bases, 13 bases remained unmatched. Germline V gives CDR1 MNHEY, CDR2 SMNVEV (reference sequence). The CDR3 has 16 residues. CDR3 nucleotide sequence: TGTGCCAGCAGTCCACTAGGGGGCCGCGGTAGAGAGACCCAGTACTTC. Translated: CASSPLGGRGRETQYF.

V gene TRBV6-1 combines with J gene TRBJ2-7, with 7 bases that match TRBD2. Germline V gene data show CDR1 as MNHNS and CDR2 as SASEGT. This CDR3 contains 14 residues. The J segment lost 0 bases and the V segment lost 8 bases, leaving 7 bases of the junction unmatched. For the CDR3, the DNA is TGTGCCAGCGGGAGGGCTATTCGCTCCTACGAGCAGTACTTC. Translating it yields CASGRAIRSYEQYF.

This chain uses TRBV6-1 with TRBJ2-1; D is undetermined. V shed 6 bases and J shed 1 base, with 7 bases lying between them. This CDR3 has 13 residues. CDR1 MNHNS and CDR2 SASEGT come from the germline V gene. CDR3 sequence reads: CASRVYSYNEQFF. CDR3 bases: TGTGCCAGCAGAGTCTATTCCTACAATGAGCAGTTCTTC.

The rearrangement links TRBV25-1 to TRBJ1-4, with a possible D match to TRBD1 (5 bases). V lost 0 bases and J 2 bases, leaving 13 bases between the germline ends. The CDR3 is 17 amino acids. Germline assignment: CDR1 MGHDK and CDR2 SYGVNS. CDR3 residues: CASSEYLSGTTNEKLFF. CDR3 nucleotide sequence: TGTGCCAGCAGTGAATACCTCTCGGGGACCACTAATGAAAAACTGTTTTTT.

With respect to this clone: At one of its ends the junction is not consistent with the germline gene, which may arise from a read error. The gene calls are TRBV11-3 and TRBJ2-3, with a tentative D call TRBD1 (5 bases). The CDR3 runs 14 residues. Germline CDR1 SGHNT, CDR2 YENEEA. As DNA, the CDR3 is TGTGCCAGCAGCTTACAAGCCGGCACAGGTACGCAGTATTTT. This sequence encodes CASSLQAGTGTQYF.

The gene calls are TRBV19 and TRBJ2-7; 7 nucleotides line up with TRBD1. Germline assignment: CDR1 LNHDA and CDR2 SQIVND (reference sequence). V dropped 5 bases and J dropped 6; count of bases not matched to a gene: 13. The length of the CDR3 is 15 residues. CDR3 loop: CASSPQTGFHLEQYF. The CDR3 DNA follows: TGTGCCAGTAGTCCCCAGACAGGGTTCCATCTCGAGCAGTACTTC.

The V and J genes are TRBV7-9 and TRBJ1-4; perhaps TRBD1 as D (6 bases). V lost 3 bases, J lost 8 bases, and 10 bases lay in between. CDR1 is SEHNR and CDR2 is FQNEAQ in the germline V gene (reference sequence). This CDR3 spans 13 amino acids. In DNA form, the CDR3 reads TGTGCCAGCAGCTTGGGGGGGCGAGAAAAACTGTTTTTT. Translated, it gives CASSLGGREKLFF.

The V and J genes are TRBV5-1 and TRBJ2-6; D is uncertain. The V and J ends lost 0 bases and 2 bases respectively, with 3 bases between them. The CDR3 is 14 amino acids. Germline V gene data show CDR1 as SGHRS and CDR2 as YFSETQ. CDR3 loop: CASSLGAGANVLTF. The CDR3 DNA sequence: TGCGCCAGCAGCTTGGGGGCTGGGGCCAACGTCCTGACTTTC. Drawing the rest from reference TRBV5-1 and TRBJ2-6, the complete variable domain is KAGVTQTPRYLIKTRGQQVTLSCSPISGHRSVSWYQQTPGQGLQFLFEYFSETQRNKGNFPGRFSGRQFSNSRSEMNVSTLELGDSALYLCASSLGAGANVLTFGAGSRLTVL.

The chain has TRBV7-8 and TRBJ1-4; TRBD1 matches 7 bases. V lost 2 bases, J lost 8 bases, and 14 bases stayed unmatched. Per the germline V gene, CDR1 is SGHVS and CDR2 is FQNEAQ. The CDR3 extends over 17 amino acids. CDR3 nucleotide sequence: TGTGCCAGCAGCTTACGGGACAGAGTCTTTCAGCAGGAAAAACTGTTTTTT. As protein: CASSLRDRVFQQEKLFF.

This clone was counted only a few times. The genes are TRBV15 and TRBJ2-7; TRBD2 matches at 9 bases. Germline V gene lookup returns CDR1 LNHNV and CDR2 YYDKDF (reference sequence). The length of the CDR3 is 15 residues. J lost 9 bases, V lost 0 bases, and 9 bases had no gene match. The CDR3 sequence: CATSRDGLAGSMQYF. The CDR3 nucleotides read TGTGCCACCAGCAGAGATGGGCTAGCGGGAAGCATGCAGTACTTC.

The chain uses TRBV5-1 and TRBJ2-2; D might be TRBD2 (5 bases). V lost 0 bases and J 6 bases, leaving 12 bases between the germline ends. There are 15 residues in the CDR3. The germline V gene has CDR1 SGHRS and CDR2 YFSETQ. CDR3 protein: CASSLGALGAGELFF. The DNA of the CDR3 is TGCGCCAGCAGCTTGGGCGCACTAGGTGCCGGGGAGCTGTTTTTT.

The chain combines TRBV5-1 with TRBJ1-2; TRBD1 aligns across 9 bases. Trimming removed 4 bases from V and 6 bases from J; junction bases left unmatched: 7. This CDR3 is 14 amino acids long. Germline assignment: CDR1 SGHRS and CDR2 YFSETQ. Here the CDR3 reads CASSLPQGANGYTF. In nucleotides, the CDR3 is TGCGCCAGCAGCCTCCCACAGGGGGCGAATGGCTACACCTTC.

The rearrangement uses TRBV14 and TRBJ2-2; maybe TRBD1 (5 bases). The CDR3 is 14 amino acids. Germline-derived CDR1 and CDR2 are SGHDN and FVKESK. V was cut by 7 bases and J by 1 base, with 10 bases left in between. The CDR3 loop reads CASTPGQNTGELFF. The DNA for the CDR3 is TGTGCCAGCACCCCTGGACAGAACACCGGGGAGCTGTTTTTT. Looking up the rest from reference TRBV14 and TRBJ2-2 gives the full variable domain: EAGVTQFPSHSVIEKGQTVTLRCDPISGHDNLYWYRRVMGKEIKFLLHFVKESKQDESGMPNNRFLAERTGGTYSTLKVQPAELEDSGVYFCASTPGQNTGELFFGEGSRLTVL.

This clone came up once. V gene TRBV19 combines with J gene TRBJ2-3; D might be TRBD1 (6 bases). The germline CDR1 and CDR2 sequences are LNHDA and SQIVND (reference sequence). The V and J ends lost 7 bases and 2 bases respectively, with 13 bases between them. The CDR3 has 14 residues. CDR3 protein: CASKRTADTDTQYF. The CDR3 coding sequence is TGTGCCAGTAAGCGGACAGCCGACACAGATACGCAGTATTTT. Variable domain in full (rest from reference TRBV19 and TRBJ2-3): DGGITQSPKYLFRKEGQNVTLSCEQNLNHDAMYWYRQDPGQGLRLIYYSQIVNDFQKGDIAEGYSVSREKKESFPLTVTSAQKNPTAFYLCASKRTADTDTQYFGPGTRLTVL.

The CDR3: CATSTGRAYEQYF. In DNA form, the CDR3 reads TGTGCCACCAGCACTGGAAGGGCCTACGAGCAGTACTTC. V and J are TRBV15 and TRBJ2-7; no firm D call. CDR3 length: 13 amino acids. The V end lost 4 bases, the J end lost 2 bases, and 9 bases lay between the germline ends. Germline lookup yields CDR1 LNHNV and CDR2 YYDKDF (reference sequence).

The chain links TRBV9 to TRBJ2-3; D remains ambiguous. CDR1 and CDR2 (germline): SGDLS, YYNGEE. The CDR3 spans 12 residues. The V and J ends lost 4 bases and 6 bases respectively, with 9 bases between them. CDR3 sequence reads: CASSKDRDTQYF. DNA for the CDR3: TGTGCCAGCAGCAAAGATAGGGATACGCAGTATTTT.

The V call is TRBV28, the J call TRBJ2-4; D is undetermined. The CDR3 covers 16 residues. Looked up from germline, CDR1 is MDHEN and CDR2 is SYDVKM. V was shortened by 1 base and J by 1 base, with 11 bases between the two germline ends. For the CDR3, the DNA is TGTGCCAGCAGTTTATATGGGGTAGGGGCCAAAAACATTCAGTACTTC. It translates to CASSLYGVGAKNIQYF.

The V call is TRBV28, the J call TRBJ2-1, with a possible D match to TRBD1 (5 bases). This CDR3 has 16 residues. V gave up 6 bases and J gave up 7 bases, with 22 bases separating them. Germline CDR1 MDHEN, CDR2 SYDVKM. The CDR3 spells CASSHEIRGGRNEQFF. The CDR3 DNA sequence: TGTGCCAGCAGCCACGAGATTAGGGGCGGTAGAAATGAGCAGTTCTTC.

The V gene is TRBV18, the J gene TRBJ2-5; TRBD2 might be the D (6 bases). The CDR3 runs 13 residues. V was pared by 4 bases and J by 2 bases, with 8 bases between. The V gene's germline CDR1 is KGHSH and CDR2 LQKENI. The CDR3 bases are TGTGCCAGCTCACTAAGCGGGCAAGAGACCCAGTACTTC. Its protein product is CASSLSGQETQYF.

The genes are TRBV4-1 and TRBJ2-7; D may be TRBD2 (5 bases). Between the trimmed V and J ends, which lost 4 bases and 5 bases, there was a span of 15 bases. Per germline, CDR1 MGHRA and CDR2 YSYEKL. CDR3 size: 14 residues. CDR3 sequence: CASSPQVPGDEQYF. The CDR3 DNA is TGCGCCAGCAGCCCTCAGGTTCCCGGGGACGAGCAGTACTTC.

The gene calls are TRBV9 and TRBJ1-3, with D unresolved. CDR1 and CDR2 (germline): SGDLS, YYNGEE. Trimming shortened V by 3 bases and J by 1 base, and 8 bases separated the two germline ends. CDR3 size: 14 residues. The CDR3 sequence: CASSARVSGNTIYF. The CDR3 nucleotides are TGTGCCAGCAGCGCCCGGGTATCTGGAAACACCATATATTTT. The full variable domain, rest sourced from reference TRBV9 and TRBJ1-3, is DSGVTQTPKHLITATGQRVTLRCSPRSGDLSVYWYQQSLDQGLQFLIQYYNGEERAKGNILERFSAQQFPDLHSELNLSSLELGDSALYFCASSARVSGNTIYFGEGSWLTVV.

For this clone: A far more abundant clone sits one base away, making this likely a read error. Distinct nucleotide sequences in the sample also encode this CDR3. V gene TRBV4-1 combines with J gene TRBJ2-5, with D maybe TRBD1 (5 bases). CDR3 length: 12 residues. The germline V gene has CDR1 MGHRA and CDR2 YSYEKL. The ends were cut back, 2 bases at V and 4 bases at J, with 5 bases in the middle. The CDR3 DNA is TGCGCCAGCAGCCAACAGGGAGAGACCCAGTACTTC. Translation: CASSQQGETQYF.

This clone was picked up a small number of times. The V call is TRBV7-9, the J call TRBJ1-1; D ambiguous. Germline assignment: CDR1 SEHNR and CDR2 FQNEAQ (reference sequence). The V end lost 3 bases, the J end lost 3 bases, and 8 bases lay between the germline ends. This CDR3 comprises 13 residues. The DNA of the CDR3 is TGTGCCAGCAGCTTCCAGGAGGACACTGAAGCTTTCTTT. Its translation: CASSFQEDTEAFF.

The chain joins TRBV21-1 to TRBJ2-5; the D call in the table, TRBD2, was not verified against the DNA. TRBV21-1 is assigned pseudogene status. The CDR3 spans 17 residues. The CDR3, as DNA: TGTGCCAGCAGCAAAGTAGCGCGACCCACCCCCCAAGAGACCCAGTACTTC. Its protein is CASSKVARPTPQETQYF.

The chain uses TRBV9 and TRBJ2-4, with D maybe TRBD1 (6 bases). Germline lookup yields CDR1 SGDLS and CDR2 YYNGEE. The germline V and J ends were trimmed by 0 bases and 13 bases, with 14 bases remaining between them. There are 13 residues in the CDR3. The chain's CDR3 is CASSVGGGLIQYF. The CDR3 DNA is TGTGCCAGCAGCGTAGGAGGGGGTTTAATACAGTACTTC.

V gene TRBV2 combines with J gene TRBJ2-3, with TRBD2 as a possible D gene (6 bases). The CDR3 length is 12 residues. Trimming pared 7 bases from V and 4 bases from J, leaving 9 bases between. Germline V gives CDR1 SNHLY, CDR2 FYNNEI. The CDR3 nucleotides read TGTGCCAGCACCAGGGAGGCAGATACGCAGTATTTT. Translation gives CASTREADTQYF.

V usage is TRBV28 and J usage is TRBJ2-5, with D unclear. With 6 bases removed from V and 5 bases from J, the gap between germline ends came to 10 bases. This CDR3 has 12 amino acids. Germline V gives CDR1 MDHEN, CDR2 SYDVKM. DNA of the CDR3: TGTGCCAGCAGCGGTTGGGCGGAGACCCAGTACTTC. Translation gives CASSGWAETQYF.

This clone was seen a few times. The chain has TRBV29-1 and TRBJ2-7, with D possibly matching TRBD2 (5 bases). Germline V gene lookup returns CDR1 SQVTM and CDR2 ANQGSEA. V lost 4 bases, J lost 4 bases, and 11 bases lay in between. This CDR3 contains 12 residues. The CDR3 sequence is CSVGPRRYEQYF. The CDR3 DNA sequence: TGCAGCGTTGGTCCCCGGAGGTACGAGCAGTACTTC.